This T cell receptor (beta chain) was recorded in a study of T-cell reconstitution after alpha-beta-depleted transplantation in children. This sample's TCRbeta library carried unique molecular identifier barcodes. TCRdb itself ran the PCR reads through MiXCR, one entry per CDR3 protein. The profile covers 100,000 to 130,000 distinct CDR3 sequences, with about 6% appearing a single time and about 23% taken by the ten largest. The CDR3 contains 13 residues. Germline V gives CDR1 SGHDT, CDR2 YYEEEE. V lost 6 bases and J lost 1, with 11 bases in between. This clonotype occurred a few times. The input for sequencing was PBMCs, mostly from graft donor cells, taken 360 days after TCRalphabeta/CD19-depleted stem cell transplant. The chain uses TRBV5-6 and TRBJ2-7; D gene uncertain. This clonotype originated in a male patient between 2 and 9 years old who had a stem cell transplant for acute lymphoblastic leukemia, so the T cells may come from the graft donor. CDR3: CASNPLGSYEQYF. In nucleotides, the CDR3 is TGTGCCAGCAACCCGTTAGGTTCCTACGAGCAGTACTTC.